The rows below give T cell receptor beta chains drawn from one sample of a study of cytomegalovirus exposure and HLA in healthy donors. Profiled with immunoSEQ multiplex PCR; TCRdb holds only in-frame clones, not every one. The data hold about 120,000 clones, with around three quarters observed a single time. The sample taken for sequencing was PBMCs. Every receptor here comes from a man younger than 40 in good health and CMV-seropositive. Each CDR3 is given with its conserved first and last residue. A D gene is named only where the DNA matches it firmly. Part of the rows lack a size; the others show once, few, many or a class for expanded clones.

j_call | v_call | d_call | clone_size | cdr3_length | cdr3_aa | cdr3_nt
TRBJ1-1 | TRBV7-2 | TRBD1 | - | 15 | CASSLTGQGNTEAFF | TGTGCCAGCAGCTTGACGGGACAGGGGAACACTGAAGCTTTCTTT
TRBJ1-2 | TRBV9 | - | - | 16 | CASSEEGGGTNYGYTF | TGTGCCAGCAGCGAGGAGGGGGGAGGGACTAACTATGGCTACACCTTC
TRBJ1-3 | TRBV15 | - | - | 17 | CATSRGPRQSSGNTIYF | TGTGCCACCAGCAGGGGCCCTAGACAGAGCTCTGGAAACACCATATATTTT
TRBJ2-3 | TRBV7-9 | - | - | 14 | CASSLDRAIDTQYF | TGTGCCAGCAGCTTAGACAGGGCGATAGATACGCAGTATTTT
TRBJ1-3 | TRBV15 | - | - | 14 | CATSRDRRRNTIYF | TGTGCCACCAGCAGAGATCGGCGGAGAAACACCATATATTTT
TRBJ1-1 | TRBV4-3 | - | - | 15 | CASSQEGQGLAEAFF | TGCGCCAGCAGCCAAGAGGGGCAGGGGTTGGCTGAAGCTTTCTTT
TRBJ2-2 | TRBV5-1 | - | - | 15 | CASSLGLPNTGELFF | TGCGCCAGCAGCTTGGGGCTTCCGAACACCGGGGAGCTGTTTTTT
TRBJ1-2 | TRBV5-1 | - | - | 17 | CASSLVSRYSTVDGYTF | TGCGCCAGCAGCTTAGTTTCAAGGTACAGCACTGTAGATGGCTACACCTTC
TRBJ2-7 | TRBV28 | - | - | 14 | CASSSGRAGHEQYF | TGTGCCAGCAGTTCAGGCAGGGCAGGCCACGAGCAGTACTTC
TRBJ2-3 | TRBV2 | - | once | 14 | CASIPTRSADTQYF | TGTGCCAGCATTCCGACTCGATCGGCAGATACGCAGTATTTT
TRBJ2-7 | TRBV5-6 | - | few | 12 | CASGRGGYEQYF | TGTGCCAGCGGGCGAGGGGGCTACGAGCAGTACTTC
TRBJ1-5 | TRBV4-1 | - | - | 15 | CASSQHHSQGRPQHF | TGCGCCAGCAGCCAACATCACTCACAGGGAAGGCCCCAGCATTTT
TRBJ1-2 | TRBV7-8 | TRBD1 | - | 16 | CASSLGLGQGASGYTF | TGTGCCAGCAGTCTAGGTTTGGGACAGGGGGCATCGGGCTACACCTTC
TRBJ1-2 | TRBV7-9 | TRBD1 | - | 14 | CASSFDGDRDGYTF | TGTGCCAGCAGCTTTGATGGGGACAGGGATGGCTACACCTTC
TRBJ2-3 | TRBV19 | TRBD2 | - | 17 | CASSPLTSGLFTDTQYF | TGTGCCAGTAGTCCGTTGACTAGCGGGTTATTCACAGATACGCAGTATTTT
TRBJ1-2 | TRBV5-1 | - | once | 15 | CASSLMGGRDYGYPF | TGCGCCAGCAGCCTAATGGGGGGGCGAGACTATGGCTACCCCTTC
TRBJ2-7 | TRBV14 | TRBD1 | - | 16 | CASSQQYGTGEGEQYF | TGTGCCAGCAGCCAACAATACGGGACAGGGGAGGGGGAGCAGTACTTC
TRBJ2-7 | TRBV5-6 | TRBD1 | - | 14 | CASSFTGESYEQYF | TGTGCCAGCAGCTTTACAGGGGAATCCTACGAGCAGTACTTC
TRBJ1-5 | TRBV5-6 | - | once | 15 | CASSLAREGNQPQHF | TGTGCCAGCAGCTTGGCTAGGGAGGGCAATCAGCCCCAGCATTTT
TRBJ2-7 | TRBV6-5 | - | - | 13 | CASSPGQVYEQYF | TGTGCCAGCAGCCCTGGACAAGTCTACGAGCAGTACTTC
TRBJ2-5 | TRBV9 | TRBD2 | - | 14 | CASSVDQGGETQYF | TGTGCCAGCAGCGTAGATCAGGGAGGGGAGACCCAGTACTTC
TRBJ2-7 | TRBV2 | TRBD2 | - | 15 | CASSGGLAYSYEQYF | TGTGCCAGCAGTGGAGGACTAGCGTACTCCTACGAGCAGTACTTC
TRBJ2-7 | TRBV19 | TRBD1 | many | 14 | CASSVAGTGDEQYF | TGTGCCAGTAGTGTCGCCGGGACAGGGGACGAGCAGTACTTC
TRBJ1-2 | TRBV4-3 | - | few | 11 | CASSGAGGYTF | TGCGCCAGCAGTGGGGCCGGCGGCTACACCTTC
TRBJ2-1 | TRBV6-5 | TRBD1 | - | 15 | CASSKGQVFYNEQFF | TGTGCCAGCAGCAAGGGACAGGTCTTCTACAATGAGCAGTTCTTC
TRBJ2-5 | TRBV5-4 | TRBD1 | - | 15 | CASSLGTGGLETQYF | TGTGCCAGCAGCTTGGGGACAGGGGGCCTGGAGACCCAGTACTTC
TRBJ1-2 | TRBV5-4 | - | - | 15 | CASSRDLLGDYGYPF | TGTGCCAGCAGCCGGGATTTGTTGGGAGACTATGGCTACCCCTTC
TRBJ2-5 | TRBV12-5 | TRBD2 | - | 18 | CASGLASFSSGGGETQYF | TGTGCTAGTGGTTTGGCCTCTTTTTCTAGCGGGGGAGGAGAGACCCAGTACTTC
TRBJ1-3 | TRBV15 | TRBD1 | - | 14 | CATSTTGRGNTIYF | TGTGCCACCAGCACGACAGGGCGCGGAAACACCATATATTTT
TRBJ2-7 | TRBV7-2 | TRBD1 | few | 14 | CASSPTGDPYEQYF | TGTGCCAGCAGCCCGACAGGGGATCCCTACGAGCAGTACTTC
TRBJ2-2 | TRBV12-5 | - | - | 15 | CASGLASGAPGELFF | TGTGCTAGTGGTTTGGCCAGCGGAGCGCCCGGGGAGCTGTTTTTT
TRBJ2-7 | TRBV9 | - | - | 13 | CASSVVQTGEQYF | TGTGCCAGCAGCGTAGTGCAGACAGGTGAGCAGTACTTC
TRBJ1-4 | TRBV19 | - | - | 15 | CASTLSGRPNEKLFF | TGTGCCAGTACCCTAAGCGGCAGACCCAATGAAAAACTGTTTTTT